A single sample is the source of the 30 T cell receptor beta chains below, sequenced in a study of blood T cell repertoires in COVID-19. Profiling relied on immunoSEQ multiplex PCR, and the TCRdb table lists in-frame clones only, not all of them. The sample lists tens of thousands of clones, almost 80% seen once, with roughly 7.3% in the top ten. Sequenced: peripheral blood. Source of these receptors: a woman aged 60-70 years with acute or convalescent COVID-19.

The chain uses TRBV6-5 and TRBJ1-1; tentative D call: TRBD1 (6 bases). Germline loops: CDR1 MNHEY, CDR2 SVGAGI. This CDR3 comprises 13 residues. Trimming shortened V by 5 bases and J by 4 bases, and 11 bases separated the two germline ends. The CDR3: CASSRQDSTEAFF. CDR3 sequence (DNA): TGTGCCAGCAGTCGACAGGACTCCACTGAAGCTTTCTTT.

The chain couples TRBV12-3 or TRBV12-4 to TRBJ1-1; possible D gene TRBD1, 5 bases. CDR3 size: 12 residues. The V end was cut by 6 bases, the J end by 4 bases, with 9 bases between. The CDR3 loop reads CASRAGGTEAFF. CDR3 DNA sequence: TGTGCCAGCAGGGCCGGGGGCACTGAAGCTTTCTTT.

The chain uses TRBV2 and TRBJ1-5, with D perhaps TRBD1 (6 bases). Germline lookup yields CDR1 SNHLY and CDR2 FYNNEI. The V end lost 1 base, the J end lost 1 base, and 8 bases lay between the germline ends. CDR3 length equals 15 residues. CDR3 sequence (DNA): TGTGCCAGCAGTGAAGTGGACAGCAGCAATCAGCCCCAGCATTTT. This sequence encodes CASSEVDSSNQPQHF.

The chain couples TRBV6-6 to TRBJ1-2; D call uncertain. Germline V CDR1 and CDR2: MNHNY, SVGAGI (reference sequence). The CDR3 runs 13 residues. The V gene lost 0 bases and the J gene lost 7 bases, with 9 bases spanning the gap. In DNA form, the CDR3 reads TGTGCCAGCAGTTACTCGATTACCGGTGGCTACACCTTC. Its protein is CASSYSITGGYTF.

The V call is TRBV30, the J call TRBJ1-6; possible D gene TRBD1, 6 bases. CDR1 GTSNPN and CDR2 SVGIG come from the germline V gene (reference sequence). Trimming cost V 4 bases and J 7 bases, with 11 bases left between them. The CDR3 extends over 13 amino acids. The CDR3, as DNA: TGTGCCTGGACTAGGACAGCAAATTCACCCCTCCACTTT. It translates to CAWTRTANSPLHF.

The chain carries TRBV28 and TRBJ2-7; D might be TRBD2 (7 bases). CDR3 length equals 18 residues. V lost 1 base and J 2 bases, leaving 21 bases between the germline ends. Germline-derived CDR1 and CDR2 are MDHEN and SYDVKM. The chain's CDR3 is CASSLSPSVGGATYEQYF. DNA for the CDR3: TGTGCCAGCAGTTTATCCCCCTCCGTGGGGGGGGCGACCTACGAGCAGTACTTC.

CDR3 coding DNA: TGTGCCAGCAAAGCCCTACATCACAGGGATATGAACACTGAAGCTTTCTTT. Protein product: CASKALHHRDMNTEAFF. This chain connects TRBV28 to TRBJ1-1; D possibly corresponds to TRBD1 (6 bases). CDR3 length: 17 amino acids. V was cut by 7 bases and J by 0 bases, with 21 bases left in between. The V gene's germline CDR1 is MDHEN and CDR2 SYDVKM.

This chain uses TRBV10-3 with TRBJ2-7; TRBD1 agrees at 11 bases. Looked up from germline, CDR1 is ENHRY and CDR2 is SYGVKD. CDR3 length equals 14 residues. The V and J ends lost 8 bases and 2 bases, in that order; junction bases with no gene match: 5. CDR3 amino acids: CAIGTGGLTYEQYF. CDR3 DNA sequence: TGTGCCATCGGGACAGGGGGGTTAACCTACGAGCAGTACTTC.

The table lists this clone with a count of one. V gene TRBV4-1 combines with J gene TRBJ1-5; 8 bases fit TRBD1. The V gene end was trimmed by 1 base and the J gene end by 5 bases; junction bases not matched to a gene: 1. The CDR3 totals 14 residues. Germline-derived CDR1 and CDR2 are MGHRA and YSYEKL. CDR3 region: CASSQGQGYQPQHF. The CDR3 region has the DNA TGCGCCAGCAGCCAAGGACAGGGGTATCAGCCCCAGCATTTT.

The chain joins TRBV10-3 to TRBJ2-5; D not resolved. Looked up from germline, CDR1 is ENHRY and CDR2 is SYGVKD. The V gene lost 2 bases and the J gene lost 5 bases, with 12 bases spanning the gap. The CDR3 sequence is 14 residues long. DNA for the CDR3: TGTGCCATCAGTGAGGGCCGGGTGCGGGAGACCCAGTACTTC. Translating gives CAISEGRVRETQYF.

This clone was counted between two and nine times. Other nucleotide sequences from this sample produce the same CDR3. This chain uses TRBV5-1 with TRBJ2-7, with 7 bases fitting TRBD1. This CDR3 region has 14 residues. V was pared by 0 bases and J by 4 bases, with 4 bases of the junction left unmatched. Per the germline V gene, CDR1 is SGHRS and CDR2 is YFSETQ. The CDR3 bases are TGCGCCAGCAGCTTGGAGGCAGGGGGATACGAGCAGTACTTC. Encoded protein: CASSLEAGGYEQYF.

The V gene is TRBV3-1 (or the pseudogene TRBV3-2), the J gene TRBJ1-4, with 8 bases that match TRBD1. Germline values: CDR1 LGHDT, CDR2 YNNKEL (reference sequence). The CDR3 spans 14 residues. The V and J ends lost 4 bases and 4 bases, in that order; junction bases with no gene match: 2. The DNA of the CDR3 is TGTGCCAGCAGCCCGACAGGGGTTAATGAAAAACTGTTTTTT. It specifies CASSPTGVNEKLFF.

The V gene is TRBV3-1 (or the pseudogene TRBV3-2), the J gene TRBJ1-1, with D perhaps TRBD1 (5 bases). CDR1 is LGHDT and CDR2 is YNNKEL in the germline V gene (reference sequence). V gave up 0 bases and J gave up 4 bases, with 12 bases separating them. The CDR3 length is 15 residues. The CDR3 nucleotides are TGTGCCAGCAGCCAAGATAACCTCGGGGGCACTGAAGCTTTCTTT. It encodes CASSQDNLGGTEAFF.

This clone was observed a handful of times. V gene TRBV10-2 combines with J gene TRBJ2-3; D call uncertain. Germline assignment: CDR1 WSHSY and CDR2 SAAADI. The CDR3 loop spans 14 amino acids. The V and J ends lost 5 bases and 4 bases respectively, with 13 bases between them. The CDR3 nucleotides are TGCGCCAGCAGTCCTGACACAAAATCAGATACGCAGTATTTT. It specifies CASSPDTKSDTQYF.

This chain links TRBV6-5 with TRBJ1-1; D is perhaps TRBD1 (5 bases). From germline, CDR1 is MNHEY and CDR2 SVGAGI. The V gene lost 2 bases and the J gene lost 0 bases, with 7 bases spanning the gap. The CDR3 is 14 residues long. The CDR3 sequence is CASSYGAMNTEAFF. The CDR3 coding sequence is TGTGCCAGCAGTTACGGGGCTATGAACACTGAAGCTTTCTTT.

The chain recombines TRBV28 with TRBJ2-7, with D maybe TRBD1 (6 bases). Trimming pared 6 bases from V and 0 bases from J, leaving 12 bases between. This CDR3 region has 14 residues. Germline V lookup: CDR1 MDHEN, CDR2 SYDVKM. The chain's CDR3 is CASRLTGISYEQYF. Here the CDR3 DNA reads TGTGCCAGCAGACTTACAGGGATCTCCTACGAGCAGTACTTC.

The chain joins TRBV10-3 to TRBJ1-1; 10 positions match TRBD1. Germline V lookup: CDR1 ENHRY, CDR2 SYGVKD. The CDR3 length is 15 residues. The ends lost 7 bases at V and 3 bases at J; junction bases unmatched: 8. The CDR3: CAIKKGTGEDTEAFF. CDR3 DNA: TGTGCCATCAAGAAAGGGACAGGGGAGGACACTGAAGCTTTCTTT.

The chain combines TRBV30 with TRBJ1-1; possible D gene TRBD1, 5 bases. V lost 5 bases to trimming and J lost 9 bases, with 25 bases between them. Germline V lookup: CDR1 GTSNPN, CDR2 SVGIG (reference sequence). The CDR3 is 15 amino acids. This chain's CDR3 is CAWHPGLGRGPKAFF. CDR3 coding DNA: TGTGCCTGGCACCCTGGATTGGGGAGGGGACCGAAAGCTTTCTTT.

The chain combines TRBV10-3 with TRBJ2-7; D remains ambiguous. Trimming left V 0 bases short and J 6 bases short, with 15 bases between. CDR3 length equals 15 residues. Germline V CDR1 and CDR2: ENHRY, SYGVKD. The CDR3 coding sequence is TGTGCCATCAGTGAGTCGACCCCGAATACGGGCGAGCAGTACTTC. Its protein product is CAISESTPNTGEQYF.

This chain connects TRBV7-6 to TRBJ2-2; D is perhaps TRBD2 (6 bases). Germline CDR1 SGHVS, CDR2 FNYEAQ. This CDR3 comprises 13 residues. V was pared by 3 bases and J by 8 bases, with 10 bases between. CDR3 DNA: TGTGCCAGCAGCTTCAGTGGGAGGGGGGAGCTGTTTTTT. As protein: CASSFSGRGELFF.

The J gene is TRBJ1-1, the V gene TRBV30, with 8 bases fitting TRBD1. The germline V gene encodes CDR1 GTSNPN and CDR2 SVGIG (reference sequence). V gave up 1 base and J gave up 0 bases; unmatched junction bases: 10. CDR3 length: 17 amino acids. CDR3 residues: CAWSAQRTGTLNTEAFF. In DNA form, the CDR3 reads TGTGCCTGGAGTGCGCAACGGACAGGGACCCTGAACACTGAAGCTTTCTTT.

The chain links TRBV30 to TRBJ1-6; D gene uncertain. CDR3 length: 13 amino acids. V lost 2 bases to trimming and J lost 7 bases, with 9 bases between them. CDR1 GTSNPN and CDR2 SVGIG come from the germline V gene (reference sequence). CDR3 protein: CAWSQVGNSPLHF. For the CDR3, the DNA is TGTGCCTGGAGTCAGGTGGGCAATTCACCCCTCCACTTT.

The V and J genes are TRBV19 and TRBJ1-1; no clear D. The CDR3 covers 14 residues. CDR1 is LNHDA, CDR2 SQIVND, per germline (reference sequence). Trimming took 4 bases from V and 2 from J, leaving 11 bases between them. CDR3 protein: CASSTKVQNTEAFF. The CDR3 DNA reads as TGTGCCAGTAGTACCAAAGTACAAAACACTGAAGCTTTCTTT. The whole variable domain, filled in from reference TRBV19 and TRBJ1-1, reads DGGITQSPKYLFRKEGQNVTLSCEQNLNHDAMYWYRQDPGQGLRLIYYSQIVNDFQKGDIAEGYSVSREKKESFPLTVTSAQKNPTAFYLCASSTKVQNTEAFFGQGTRLTVV.

This rearrangement joins TRBV4-1 to TRBJ2-1; D might be TRBD2 (5 bases). Germline loops: CDR1 MGHRA, CDR2 YSYEKL. There are 13 residues in the CDR3. The V end was cut by 0 bases, the J end by 10 bases, with 10 bases between. The CDR3 nucleotides read TGCGCCAGCAGCCAAGATCTGGGAGCGGAGCAGTTCTTC. It specifies CASSQDLGAEQFF.

The table lists this clone with a few counts. The chain links TRBV5-5 to TRBJ2-5; possibly TRBD2 for D (6 bases). The length of the CDR3 is 13 residues. Trimming shortened V by 0 bases and J by 5 bases, and 8 bases separated the two germline ends. The germline gives CDR1 SGHKS, CDR2 YYEKEE (reference sequence). The CDR3 sequence: CASSLVAGETQYF. CDR3 nucleotides: TGTGCCAGCAGCTTGGTCGCGGGGGAGACCCAGTACTTC.

The chain recombines TRBV5-1 with TRBJ2-3; possible D gene TRBD2, 6 bases. This CDR3 is built from 15 residues. Between the trimmed V and J ends, which lost 0 bases and 5 bases, there was a span of 13 bases. The germline gives CDR1 SGHRS, CDR2 YFSETQ. CDR3 amino acids: CASSLGLALGDTQYF. The CDR3 coding sequence is TGCGCCAGCAGCTTGGGTCTAGCGTTGGGAGATACGCAGTATTTT.

This rearrangement joins TRBV28 to TRBJ1-2; 8 nucleotides align to TRBD1. V shed 6 bases and J 4 bases; nucleotides not matched to a gene: 7. Germline V lookup: CDR1 MDHEN, CDR2 SYDVKM. The CDR3 sequence is 14 residues long. The chain's CDR3 is CASRPGQGSYGYTF. As DNA, the CDR3 is TGTGCCAGCAGACCTGGACAGGGATCCTATGGCTACACCTTC.

The chain uses TRBV7-9 and TRBJ1-1; TRBD1 is a possible D gene (5 bases). Germline lookup yields CDR1 SEHNR and CDR2 FQNEAQ (reference sequence). Deletions cut 5 bases from V and 5 bases from J, with 12 bases between. The CDR3 is 13 residues long. As DNA, the CDR3 is TGTGCCAGCAGCCTTCTGGGGGGGACTGAAGCTTTCTTT. It is translated as CASSLLGGTEAFF.

J is TRBJ1-6 and V is TRBV14; D is unclear. CDR1 and CDR2 from the germline V gene are SGHDN and FVKESK. The germline V and J ends were trimmed by 6 bases and 6 bases, with 9 bases remaining between them. This CDR3 contains 13 residues. CDR3 bases: TGTGCCAGCAGTATTTGGGCTAATTCACCCCTCCACTTT. It specifies CASSIWANSPLHF.

V is TRBV5-8 and J is TRBJ2-5, with TRBD2 identical over 14 bases. Per the germline V gene, CDR1 is SGHTS and CDR2 is YDEGEE. This CDR3 is 20 amino acids long. V lost 3 bases, J lost 4 bases, and 17 bases stayed unmatched. DNA for the CDR3: TGTGCCAGCAGCTCAGCTCCGGGACTAGCGGGGGTCGTCTCAAGAGAGACCCAGTACTTC. Its protein is CASSSAPGLAGVVSRETQYF.